This TCR beta chain was captured by sequencing in a study of T cells in tuberculosis. The data were produced by immunoSEQ multiplex PCR, yet TCRdb's version contains in-frame clones alone and is incomplete. The sample records roughly 34,000 clones, over 85% being singletons. Time point reported: new active TB diagnosis, blood taken before or within 7 days of starting treatment. From germline, CDR1 is SGDLS and CDR2 YYNGEE. Trimming shortened V by 3 bases and J by 0 bases, and 8 bases separated the two germline ends. The CDR3 loop spans 14 amino acids. This chain joins TRBV9 and TRBJ2-3; D remains unclear. The material was PBMCs, obtained at tuberculosis diagnosis. The TCR originated in an adult with tuberculosis. The CDR3 nucleotides read TGTGCCAGCAGCGCGACTGGGAGCACAGATACGCAGTATTTT. Translating gives CASSATGSTDTQYF.